Described below is a single T cell receptor (beta chain) sequence and its context. This CDR3 has 18 amino acids. The sample comes from a study of blood T cell repertoires in COVID-19. In the study overall: Samples of COVID-19 (acute and convalescent) were obtained from the United States, Italy and Spain. Sources were T cells, B-cell-depleted T cells, or PBMCs; the material itself was cDNA or gDNA.

Original processing methods: Reference gene primer amplification gave estimated nucleated cell counts. Sequencing used immunoSEQ multiplex PCR; TCRdb keeps in-frame clones, though not all of them. V and J calls and clone size are as listed in that table; D and trimming were resolved from the DNA. Of tens of thousands of clones in the sample, around 88% were seen once. The TCR was taken from a woman older than 75 with acute or convalescent COVID-19. Input material: peripheral blood. The chain employs TRBV21-1 and TRBJ2-5; TRBD2, the table's D call, was not compared with the DNA. TRBV21-1 is a listed pseudogene. CDR3 sequence reads: CASSSPGLAGANQETQYF. For the CDR3, the DNA is TGTGCCAGCAGCTCACCGGGACTAGCGGGAGCCAACCAAGAGACCCAGTACTTC.